These 12 T cell receptor beta chains came from one sample sequenced in a study of chemoradiotherapy in HPV16-positive cancers. Assay: immunoSEQ multiplex PCR; the TCRdb copy retains only in-frame clones and omits some. The table includes under 40,000 clones, around 89% detected once. The sequencing here drew on blood, taken from a patient who underwent chemoradiotherapy. Receptors originate from a human donor with HPV-associated anogenital cancer.

The V and J genes are TRBV6-6 and TRBJ1-5; possible D gene TRBD1, 6 bases. Germline V gene data show CDR1 as MNHNY and CDR2 as SVGAGI (reference sequence). Between the trimmed V and J ends, which lost 5 bases and 0 bases, there was a span of 11 bases. The CDR3 sequence is 15 residues long. The DNA of the CDR3 is TGTGCCAGCAGTGCTCGGGGGGCTAGCAATCAGCCCCAGCATTTT. Translating it yields CASSARGASNQPQHF.

This clone was counted a single time. The rearrangement joins TRBV9 to TRBJ2-7, with D possibly matching TRBD2 (6 bases). V was cut by 0 bases and J by 3 bases, with 13 bases left in between. This CDR3 contains 15 residues. Germline V lookup: CDR1 SGDLS, CDR2 YYNGEE. Here the CDR3 reads CASSVGQADYYEQYF. Written as DNA, the CDR3 is TGTGCCAGCAGCGTAGGCCAGGCGGACTACTACGAGCAGTACTTC.

V gene TRBV30 combines with J gene TRBJ1-6; unclear D gene. CDR3 length: 13 amino acids. The germline V gene has CDR1 GTSNPN and CDR2 SVGIG (reference sequence). V lost 4 bases, J lost 7 bases, and 11 bases lay in between. This CDR3 reads CAWNLQSNSPLHF. The CDR3 DNA reads as TGTGCCTGGAATTTACAGTCGAATTCACCCCTCCACTTT.

The chain carries TRBV19 and TRBJ1-1, with 9 bases aligning to TRBD1. Trimming cost V 8 bases and J 3 bases; bases outside gene matches: 13. CDR1 LNHDA and CDR2 SQIVND come from the germline V gene (reference sequence). This CDR3 has 16 amino acids. The DNA of the CDR3 is TGTGCCAGTGAGGGACAGGGAGCGATGAGCTACACTGAAGCTTTCTTT. It codes for CASEGQGAMSYTEAFF.

V is TRBV21-1 and J is TRBJ2-7; the table's D call, TRBD2, has no DNA check behind it. TRBV21-1 is noted as a pseudogene. The CDR3 sequence is 15 residues long. CDR3 residues: CASSKGVEVGYEQYF. DNA of the CDR3: TGTGCCAGCAGCAAAGGAGTGGAGGTGGGCTACGAGCAGTACTTC.

The gene calls are TRBV11-2 and TRBJ2-1; TRBD2 might be the D (5 bases). The CDR3 runs 13 residues. The V end was cut by 3 bases, the J end by 10 bases, with 13 bases between. Germline CDR1 is SGHAT and CDR2 is FQNNGV. Here the CDR3 DNA reads TGTGCCAGCAGCTTCCTGAGGGCCAACGAGCAGTTCTTC. Its protein is CASSFLRANEQFF.

This clone was recorded once. DNA for the CDR3: TGCGCCAGCAGCTTTAATCAAGAGACCCAGTACTTC. Protein: CASSFNQETQYF. V and J are TRBV5-1 and TRBJ2-5; D not certain. The length of the CDR3 is 12 residues. Trimming removed 2 bases from V and 2 bases from J, with 4 bases in between. In germline, CDR1 is SGHRS, CDR2 YFSETQ.

This chain links TRBV7-2 with TRBJ2-2, with D tentatively TRBD1 (5 bases). Germline V CDR1 and CDR2: SGHTA, FQGNSA. CDR3 size: 14 residues. V was trimmed by 7 bases and J by 1 base, leaving 10 bases between them. The CDR3 is CASNFQGNTGELFF. As DNA, the CDR3 is TGTGCCAGCAACTTTCAGGGGAACACCGGGGAGCTGTTTTTT.

CDR3 in amino acids: CSAVTGIDSGNTIYF. The CDR3 bases are TGCAGCGCCGTGACGGGAATCGACTCTGGAAACACCATATATTTT. The V and J genes are TRBV29-1 and TRBJ1-3, with D hard to call. Looked up from germline, CDR1 is SQVTM and CDR2 is ANQGSEA. There are 15 residues in the CDR3. The germline V and J ends were trimmed by 7 bases and 0 bases, with 16 bases remaining between them.

This clone was detected once. The V and J genes are TRBV7-2 and TRBJ2-7; tentative D call: TRBD1 (5 bases). CDR1 is SGHTA, CDR2 FQGNSA, per germline. The CDR3 has 14 residues. Trimming stripped 5 bases from V and 7 bases from J, with 18 bases between. The DNA for the CDR3 is TGTGCCAGCAGCCCCGTTAGTGGGGCTGGAGAGCAGTACTTC. Amino acids: CASSPVSGAGEQYF.

V and J are TRBV7-2 and TRBJ1-5; no clear D gene. The CDR3 is 13 amino acids. The V and J ends lost 2 bases and 4 bases respectively, with 6 bases between them. The germline CDR1 and CDR2 sequences are SGHTA and FQGNSA. In nucleotides, the CDR3 is TGTGCCAGCAGCTTACGTAGAAATCAGCCCCAGCATTTT. Its protein product is CASSLRRNQPQHF.

The genes are TRBV5-1 and TRBJ1-1; D unclear. V was shortened by 5 bases and J by 1 base, with 9 bases between the two germline ends. This CDR3 has 13 residues. Germline assignment: CDR1 SGHRS and CDR2 YFSETQ. This CDR3 is CASSLGGNTEAFF. In DNA form, the CDR3 reads TGCGCCAGCAGTCTGGGCGGGAACACTGAAGCTTTCTTT.